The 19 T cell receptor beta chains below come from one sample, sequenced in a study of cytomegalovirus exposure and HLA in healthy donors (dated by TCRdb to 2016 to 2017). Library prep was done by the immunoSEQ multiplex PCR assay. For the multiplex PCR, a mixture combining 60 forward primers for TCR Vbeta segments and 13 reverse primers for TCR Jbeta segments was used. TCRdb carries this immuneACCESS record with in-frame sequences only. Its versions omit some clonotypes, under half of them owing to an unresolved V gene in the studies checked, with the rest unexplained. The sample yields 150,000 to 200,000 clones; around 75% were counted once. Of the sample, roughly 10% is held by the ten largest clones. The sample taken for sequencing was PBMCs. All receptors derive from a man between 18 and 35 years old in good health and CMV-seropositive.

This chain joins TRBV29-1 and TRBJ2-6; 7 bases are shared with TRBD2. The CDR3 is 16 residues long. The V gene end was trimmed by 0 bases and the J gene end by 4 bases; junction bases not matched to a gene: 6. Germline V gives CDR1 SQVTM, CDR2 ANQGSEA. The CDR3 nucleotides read TGCAGCGTTGAAGATCGGGGGGAGAGAGGGGCCAACGTCCTGACTTTC. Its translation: CSVEDRGERGANVLTF.

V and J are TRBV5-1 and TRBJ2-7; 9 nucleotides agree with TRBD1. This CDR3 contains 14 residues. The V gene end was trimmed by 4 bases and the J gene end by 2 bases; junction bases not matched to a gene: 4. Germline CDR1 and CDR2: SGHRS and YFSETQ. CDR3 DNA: TGCGCCAGCAGCACAAGGACAGGGGCCTACGAGCAGTACTTC. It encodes CASSTRTGAYEQYF.

The CDR3 nucleotides are TGTGCCAGCAGGGCCCAGGGGGTCTATGGCTACACCTTC. Its protein product is CASRAQGVYGYTF. This chain uses TRBV27 with TRBJ1-2; 7 bases fit TRBD1. This CDR3 contains 13 residues. CDR1 is MNHEY and CDR2 is SMNVEV in the germline V gene (reference sequence). The V segment lost 6 bases and the J segment 4 bases; nucleotides outside the gene matches: 5.

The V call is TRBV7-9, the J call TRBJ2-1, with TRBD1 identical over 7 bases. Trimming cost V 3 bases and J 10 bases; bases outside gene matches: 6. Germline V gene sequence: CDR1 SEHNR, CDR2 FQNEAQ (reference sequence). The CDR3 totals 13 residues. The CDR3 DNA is TGTGCCAGCAGCTTTAACAGGGGAGTGGAGCAGTTCTTC. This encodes CASSFNRGVEQFF.

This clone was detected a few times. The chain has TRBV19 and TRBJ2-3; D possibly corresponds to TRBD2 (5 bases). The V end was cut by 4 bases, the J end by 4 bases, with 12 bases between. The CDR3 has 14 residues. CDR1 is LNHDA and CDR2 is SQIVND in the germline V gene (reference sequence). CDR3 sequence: CASSKDLVADTQYF. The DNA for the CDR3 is TGTGCCAGTAGTAAGGACTTGGTGGCAGATACGCAGTATTTT.

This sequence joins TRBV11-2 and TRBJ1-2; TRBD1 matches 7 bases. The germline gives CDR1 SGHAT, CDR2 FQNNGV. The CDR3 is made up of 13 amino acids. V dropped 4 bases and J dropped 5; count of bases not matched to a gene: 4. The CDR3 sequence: CASSSTGEYGYTF. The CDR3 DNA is TGTGCCAGCAGCTCTACAGGGGAATATGGCTACACCTTC. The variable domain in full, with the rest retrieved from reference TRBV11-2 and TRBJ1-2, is EAGVAQSPRYKIIEKRQSVAFWCNPISGHATLYWYQQILGQGPKLLIQFQNNGVVDDSQLPKDRFSAERLKGVDSTLKIQPAKLEDSAVYLCASSSTGEYGYTFGSGTRLTVV.

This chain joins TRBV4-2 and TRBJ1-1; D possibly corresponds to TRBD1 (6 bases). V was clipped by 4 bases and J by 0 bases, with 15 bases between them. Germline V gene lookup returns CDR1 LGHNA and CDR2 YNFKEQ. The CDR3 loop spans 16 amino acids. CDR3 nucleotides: TGTGCCAGCAGCCCAAGGCCACAGGGATTGAACACTGAAGCTTTCTTT. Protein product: CASSPRPQGLNTEAFF.

The CDR3 here is CASSQVTGAGITEAFF. The CDR3 bases are TGTGCCAGCAGCCAAGTCACAGGGGCGGGGATCACTGAAGCTTTCTTT. The chain links TRBV4-2 to TRBJ1-1; 7 nucleotides agree with TRBD1. Looked up from germline, CDR1 is LGHNA and CDR2 is YNFKEQ. The ends lost 1 base at V and 4 bases at J; junction bases unmatched: 9. This CDR3 has 16 residues.

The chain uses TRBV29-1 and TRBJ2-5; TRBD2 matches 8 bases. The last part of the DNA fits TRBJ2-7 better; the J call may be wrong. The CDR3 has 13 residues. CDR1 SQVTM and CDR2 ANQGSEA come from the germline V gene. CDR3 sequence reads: CSVGRRGAYEQYF. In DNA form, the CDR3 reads TGCAGCGTGGGGAGGCGGGGGGCCTACGAGCAGTACTTC.

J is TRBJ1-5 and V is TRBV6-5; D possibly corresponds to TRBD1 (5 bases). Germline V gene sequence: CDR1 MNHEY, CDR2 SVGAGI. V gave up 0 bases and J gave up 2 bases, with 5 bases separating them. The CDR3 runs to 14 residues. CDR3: CASSYSGGNQPQHF. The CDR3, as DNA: TGTGCCAGCAGTTACTCAGGGGGCAATCAGCCCCAGCATTTT.

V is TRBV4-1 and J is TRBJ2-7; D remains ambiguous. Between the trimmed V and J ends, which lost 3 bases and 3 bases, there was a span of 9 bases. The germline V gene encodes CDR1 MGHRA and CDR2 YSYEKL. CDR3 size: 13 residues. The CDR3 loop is CASSQFSNYEQYF. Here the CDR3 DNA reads TGCGCCAGCAGCCAGTTTAGCAACTACGAGCAGTACTTC.

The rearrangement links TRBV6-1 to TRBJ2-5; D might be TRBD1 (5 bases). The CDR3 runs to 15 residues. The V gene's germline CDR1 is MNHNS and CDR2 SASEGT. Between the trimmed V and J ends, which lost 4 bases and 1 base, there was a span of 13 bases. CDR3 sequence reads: CASSGTPISQETQYF. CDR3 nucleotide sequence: TGTGCCAGCAGTGGGACACCCATTAGCCAAGAGACCCAGTACTTC.

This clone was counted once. CDR3 nucleotides: TGTGCCAGCAGTGAAGCTCTACAGCTTAATTCACCCCTCCACTTT. Amino acids: CASSEALQLNSPLHF. The rearrangement joins TRBV6-1 to TRBJ1-6; D unclear. Germline V gives CDR1 MNHNS, CDR2 SASEGT. V shed 0 bases and J shed 6 bases, with 9 bases lying between them. The CDR3 is 15 residues long.

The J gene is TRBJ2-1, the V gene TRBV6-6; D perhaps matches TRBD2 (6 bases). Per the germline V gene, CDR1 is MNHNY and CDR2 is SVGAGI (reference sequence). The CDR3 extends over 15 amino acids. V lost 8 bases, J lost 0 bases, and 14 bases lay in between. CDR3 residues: CASCGTPSSYNEQFF. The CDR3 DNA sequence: TGTGCCAGCTGCGGGACCCCGAGCTCCTACAATGAGCAGTTCTTC.

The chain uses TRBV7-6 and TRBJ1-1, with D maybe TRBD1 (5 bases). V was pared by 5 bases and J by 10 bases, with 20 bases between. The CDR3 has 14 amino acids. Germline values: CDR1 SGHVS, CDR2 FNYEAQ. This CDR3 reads CASSPGQGHPLAFF. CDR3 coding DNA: TGTGCCAGCAGCCCCGGTCAGGGCCATCCCCTAGCTTTCTTT.

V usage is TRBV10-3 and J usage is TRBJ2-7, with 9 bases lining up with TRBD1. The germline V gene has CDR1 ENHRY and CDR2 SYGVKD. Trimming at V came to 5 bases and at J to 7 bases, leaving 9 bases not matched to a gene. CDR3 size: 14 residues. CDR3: CAISPGQGVSEQYF. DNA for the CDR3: TGTGCCATCAGTCCGGGACAGGGTGTCTCGGAGCAGTACTTC.

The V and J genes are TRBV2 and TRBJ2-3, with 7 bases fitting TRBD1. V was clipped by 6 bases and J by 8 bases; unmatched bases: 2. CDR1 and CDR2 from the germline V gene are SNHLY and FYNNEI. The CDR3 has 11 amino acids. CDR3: CASRRQGTQYF. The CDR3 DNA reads TGTGCCAGCAGAAGACAGGGTACGCAGTATTTT.

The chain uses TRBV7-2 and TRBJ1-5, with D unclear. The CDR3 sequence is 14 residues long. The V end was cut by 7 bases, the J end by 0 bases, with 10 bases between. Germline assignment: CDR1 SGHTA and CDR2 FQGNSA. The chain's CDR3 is CASTPGYSNQPQHF. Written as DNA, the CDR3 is TGTGCCAGCACCCCCGGTTATAGCAATCAGCCCCAGCATTTT.

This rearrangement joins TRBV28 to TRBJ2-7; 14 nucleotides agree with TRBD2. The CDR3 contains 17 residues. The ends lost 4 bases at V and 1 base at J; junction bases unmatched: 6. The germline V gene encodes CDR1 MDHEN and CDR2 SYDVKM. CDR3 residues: CASSSGLAGGSSYEQYF. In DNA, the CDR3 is TGTGCCAGCAGTTCCGGACTAGCGGGAGGATCGTCCTACGAGCAGTACTTC.